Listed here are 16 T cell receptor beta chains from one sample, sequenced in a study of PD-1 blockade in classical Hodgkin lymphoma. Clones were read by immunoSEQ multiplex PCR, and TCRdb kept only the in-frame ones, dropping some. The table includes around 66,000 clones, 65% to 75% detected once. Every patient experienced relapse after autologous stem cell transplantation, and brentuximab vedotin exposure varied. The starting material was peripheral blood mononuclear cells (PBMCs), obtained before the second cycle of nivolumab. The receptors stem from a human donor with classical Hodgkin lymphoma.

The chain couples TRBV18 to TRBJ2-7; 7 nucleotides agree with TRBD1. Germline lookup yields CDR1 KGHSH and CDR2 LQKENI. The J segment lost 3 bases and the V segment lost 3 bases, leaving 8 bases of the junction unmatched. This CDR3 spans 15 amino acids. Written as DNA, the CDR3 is TGTGCCAGCTCACCTGAGACAGGGTCCCTCTACGAGCAGTACTTC. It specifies CASSPETGSLYEQYF.

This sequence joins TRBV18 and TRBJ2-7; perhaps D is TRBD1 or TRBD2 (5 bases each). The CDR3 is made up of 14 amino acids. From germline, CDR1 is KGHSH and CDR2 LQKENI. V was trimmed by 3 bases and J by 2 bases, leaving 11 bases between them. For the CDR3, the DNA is TGTGCCAGCTCACCGTCGGGACCGACCTACGAGCAGTACTTC. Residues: CASSPSGPTYEQYF.

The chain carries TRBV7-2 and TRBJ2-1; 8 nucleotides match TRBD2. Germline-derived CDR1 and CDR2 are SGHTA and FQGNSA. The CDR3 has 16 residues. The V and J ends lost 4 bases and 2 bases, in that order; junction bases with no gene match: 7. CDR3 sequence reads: CASSSSGTRPYNEQFF. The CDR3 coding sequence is TGTGCCAGCAGCTCCTCCGGGACTAGACCCTACAATGAGCAGTTCTTC. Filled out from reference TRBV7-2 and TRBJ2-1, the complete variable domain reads GAGVSQSPSNKVTEKGKDVELRCDPISGHTALYWYRQSLGQGLEFLIYFQGNSAPDKSGLPSDRFSAERTGGSVSTLTIQRTQQEDSAVYLCASSSSGTRPYNEQFFGPGTRLTVL.

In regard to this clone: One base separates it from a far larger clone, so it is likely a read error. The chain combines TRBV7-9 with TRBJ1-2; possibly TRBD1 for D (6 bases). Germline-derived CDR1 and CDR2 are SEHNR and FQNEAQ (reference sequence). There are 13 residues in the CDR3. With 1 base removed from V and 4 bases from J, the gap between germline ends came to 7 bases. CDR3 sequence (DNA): TGTGCCAGCAGCTTAGAGGACAGCTATGGCTACACCTTC. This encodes CASSLEDSYGYTF. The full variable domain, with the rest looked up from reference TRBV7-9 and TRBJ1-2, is DTGVSQNPRHKITKRGQNVTFRCDPISEHNRLYWYRQTLGQGPEFLTYFQNEAQLEKSRLLSDRFSAERPKGSFSTLEIQRTEQGDSAMYLCASSLEDSYGYTFGSGTRLTVV.

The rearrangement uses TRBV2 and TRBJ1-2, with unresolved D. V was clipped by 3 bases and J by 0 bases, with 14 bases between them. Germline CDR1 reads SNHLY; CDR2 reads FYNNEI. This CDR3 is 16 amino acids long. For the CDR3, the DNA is TGTGCCAGCAGTGAGACATGGACCGCGACTAACTATGGCTACACCTTC. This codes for CASSETWTATNYGYTF.

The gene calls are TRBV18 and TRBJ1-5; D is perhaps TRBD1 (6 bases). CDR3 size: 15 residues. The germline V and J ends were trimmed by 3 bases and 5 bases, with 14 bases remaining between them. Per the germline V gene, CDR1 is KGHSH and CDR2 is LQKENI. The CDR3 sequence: CASSPGGGGDQPQHF. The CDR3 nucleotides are TGTGCCAGCTCACCGGGAGGGGGGGGCGATCAGCCCCAGCATTTT.

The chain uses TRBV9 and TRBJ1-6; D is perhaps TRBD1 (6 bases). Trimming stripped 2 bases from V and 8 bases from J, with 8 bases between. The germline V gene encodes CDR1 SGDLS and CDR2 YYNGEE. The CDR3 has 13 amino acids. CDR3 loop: CASSVAGDSPLHF. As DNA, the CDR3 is TGTGCCAGCAGCGTCGCAGGGGATTCACCCCTCCACTTT. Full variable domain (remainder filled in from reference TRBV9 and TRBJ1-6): DSGVTQTPKHLITATGQRVTLRCSPRSGDLSVYWYQQSLDQGLQFLIQYYNGEERAKGNILERFSAQQFPDLHSELNLSSLELGDSALYFCASSVAGDSPLHFGNGTRLTVT.

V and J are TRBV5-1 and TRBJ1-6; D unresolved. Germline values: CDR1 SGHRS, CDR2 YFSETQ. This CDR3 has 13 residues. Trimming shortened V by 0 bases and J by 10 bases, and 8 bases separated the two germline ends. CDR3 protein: CASSLEAVSPLHF. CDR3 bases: TGCGCCAGCAGCTTGGAGGCAGTCTCACCCCTCCACTTT. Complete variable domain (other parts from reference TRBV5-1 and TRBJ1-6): KAGVTQTPRYLIKTRGQQVTLSCSPISGHRSVSWYQQTPGQGLQFLFEYFSETQRNKGNFPGRFSGRQFSNSRSEMNVSTLELGDSALYLCASSLEAVSPLHFGNGTRLTVT.

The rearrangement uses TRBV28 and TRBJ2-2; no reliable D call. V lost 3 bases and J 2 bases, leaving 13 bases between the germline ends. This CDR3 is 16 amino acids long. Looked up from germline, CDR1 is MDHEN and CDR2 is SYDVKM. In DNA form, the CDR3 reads TGTGCCAGCAGTTTCGAATTGGACCGTAACACCGGGGAGCTGTTTTTT. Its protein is CASSFELDRNTGELFF.

CDR3 residues: CASKGGQGLGTEAFF. CDR3 nucleotide sequence: TGCGCCAGCAAGGGGGGACAGGGGCTAGGGACTGAAGCTTTCTTT. The chain carries TRBV5-1 and TRBJ1-1; 10 bases fit TRBD1. The V gene end was trimmed by 6 bases and the J gene end by 5 bases; junction bases not matched to a gene: 10. This CDR3 contains 15 residues. Germline assignment: CDR1 SGHRS and CDR2 YFSETQ.

The DNA for the CDR3 is TGCGCCAGCAGCTTGGAGCTGGGCACGCAGTATTTT. Protein sequence: CASSLELGTQYF. The chain carries TRBV5-1 and TRBJ2-3; D is unresolved. In germline, CDR1 is SGHRS, CDR2 YFSETQ. CDR3 length equals 12 residues. Trimming shortened V by 0 bases and J by 9 bases, and 8 bases separated the two germline ends.

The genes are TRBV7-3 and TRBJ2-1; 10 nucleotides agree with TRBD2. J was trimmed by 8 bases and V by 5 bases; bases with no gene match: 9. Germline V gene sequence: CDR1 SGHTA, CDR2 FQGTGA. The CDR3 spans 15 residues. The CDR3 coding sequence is TGTGCCAGCAGCGCAGGTGGGACTAGCGTGGATGAGCAGTTCTTC. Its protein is CASSAGGTSVDEQFF.

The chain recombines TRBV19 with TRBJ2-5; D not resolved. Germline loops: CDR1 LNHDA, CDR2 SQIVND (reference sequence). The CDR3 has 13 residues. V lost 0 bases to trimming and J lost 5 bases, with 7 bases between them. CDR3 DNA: TGTGCCAGTAGTATAGACGGTGCGGAGACCCAGTACTTC. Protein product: CASSIDGAETQYF.

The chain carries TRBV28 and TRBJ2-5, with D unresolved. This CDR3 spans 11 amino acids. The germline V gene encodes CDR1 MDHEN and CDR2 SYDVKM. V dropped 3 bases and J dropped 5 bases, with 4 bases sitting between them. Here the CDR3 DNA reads TGTGCCAGCAGTTTGGTGGAGACCCAGTACTTC. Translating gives CASSLVETQYF.

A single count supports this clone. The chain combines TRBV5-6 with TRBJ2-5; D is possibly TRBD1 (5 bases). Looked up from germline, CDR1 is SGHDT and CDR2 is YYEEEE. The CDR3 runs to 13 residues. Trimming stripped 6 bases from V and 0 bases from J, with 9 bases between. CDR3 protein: CASTGSDQETQYF. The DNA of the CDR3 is TGTGCCAGCACAGGGTCGGACCAAGAGACCCAGTACTTC.

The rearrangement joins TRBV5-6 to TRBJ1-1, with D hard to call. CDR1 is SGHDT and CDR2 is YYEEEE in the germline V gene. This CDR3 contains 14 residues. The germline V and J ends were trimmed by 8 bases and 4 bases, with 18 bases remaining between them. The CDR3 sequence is CASLNAGRPTEAFF. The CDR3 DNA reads TGTGCCAGTTTAAACGCTGGCAGGCCCACTGAAGCTTTCTTT. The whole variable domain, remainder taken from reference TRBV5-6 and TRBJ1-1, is DAGVTQSPTHLIKTRGQQVTLRCSPKSGHDTVSWYQQALGQGPQFIFQYYEEEERQRGNFPDRFSGHQFPNYSSELNVNALLLGDSALYLCASLNAGRPTEAFFGQGTRLTVV.